This T cell receptor (beta chain) was found in a study of control samples from healthy donors and cancer patients. Germline V gene sequence: CDR1 KGHSH, CDR2 LQKENI. V was pared by 1 base and J by 1 base, with 5 bases between. The CDR3 spans 14 residues. This table comes from immunoSEQ multiplex PCR, and its TCRdb copy is limited to in-frame clones, with some not included. The sample has about 120,000 clones; 87% are singletons. Sequenced: blood. The gene calls are TRBV18 and TRBJ2-1; perhaps D is TRBD1 or TRBD2 (5 bases each). This sequence originates from a man between 60 and 70 years old in good health. As DNA, the CDR3 is TGTGCCAGCTCACCACGGGGGTCCTACAATGAGCAGTTCTTC. Protein: CASSPRGSYNEQFF.